The 9 T cell receptor beta chains presented below share a single source sample, sequenced in a study of blood T cells in healthy people across ages. A second PCR of about 6 to 11 cycles used a sample-barcoded 5' primer and a J-beta primer mix. MiXCR, applied by TCRdb to the 5' RACE reads, yields one record per CDR3 protein. In the table there are more than 800,000 distinct CDR3 sequences, 29% of which are singletons. Sequenced sample: blood. These receptors were obtained from a woman of 80 years or more in good health.

This clonotype was seen ten or more times. The chain combines TRBV20-1 with TRBJ2-1; perhaps TRBD2 as D (6 bases). V dropped 3 bases and J dropped 0 bases, with 6 bases sitting between them. Germline loops: CDR1 DFQATT, CDR2 SNEGSKA (reference sequence). CDR3 length: 13 residues. CDR3 coding DNA: TGCAGTGCTAGCGGGAGCTCCTACAATGAGCAGTTCTTC. This translates into CSASGSSYNEQFF.

There are many counts of this clonotype. The rearrangement uses TRBV7-8 and TRBJ2-1; TRBD2 matches at 15 bases. CDR1 and CDR2 (germline): SGHVS, FQNEAQ. V was clipped by 8 bases and J by 0 bases; unmatched bases: 2. The length of the CDR3 is 16 residues. The CDR3 DNA reads TGTGCCAGCGAGGGACTAGCGGGGGGCTCCTACAATGAGCAGTTCTTC. It specifies CASEGLAGGSYNEQFF.

In regard to this clonotype: Since a much larger clone is just one base distant, this may be a read error. The genes are TRBV6-2 or TRBV6-3 and TRBJ2-3, with a tentative D call TRBD2 (5 bases). The germline V gene encodes CDR1 MNHEY and CDR2 SVGEGT. The CDR3 loop spans 17 amino acids. CDR3 residues: CAGSYVEGRISTDTQYF. The CDR3 DNA reads as TGTGCCGGCAGTTACGTAGAGGGAAGGATTAGCACAGATACGCAGTATTTT.

Concerning this clonotype: A much larger clone differs by one base, so this may be a read error. CDR3 protein: CASRVGDQSTEAFF. The CDR3 DNA is TGTGCCAGCAGGGTAGGGGACCAGAGCACTGAAGCTTTCTTT. The chain is built from TRBV28 and TRBJ1-1; the D gene is possibly TRBD1 (5 bases). The CDR3 length is 14 residues. V shed 6 bases and J shed 4 bases, with 15 bases lying between them. CDR1 and CDR2 (germline): MDHEN, SYDVKM.

This clonotype came up many times. This chain links TRBV6-5 with TRBJ2-5; 8 bases match TRBD2. This CDR3 contains 15 residues. The junction had 12 bases not matched to a gene; V was cut back by 7 bases and J by 5 bases. Germline assignment: CDR1 MNHEY and CDR2 SVGAGI. The DNA of the CDR3 is TGTGCCAGCACCGCCGCCGGGGGGGCTGGGGAGACCCAGTACTTC. Encoded protein: CASTAAGGAGETQYF.

This clonotype was seen at least ten times. V gene TRBV27 combines with J gene TRBJ2-3, with D unclear. CDR3 length equals 13 residues. The germline gives CDR1 MNHEY, CDR2 SMNVEV (reference sequence). Trimming removed 5 bases from V and 2 bases from J, with 8 bases in between. CDR3: CASSRVPTDTQYF. CDR3 coding DNA: TGTGCCAGCAGTCGAGTCCCCACAGATACGCAGTATTTT.

This clonotype was seen at least ten times. This sequence joins TRBV20-1 and TRBJ2-5, with D possibly called TRBD1 or TRBD2 (6 bases each). The germline CDR1 and CDR2 sequences are DFQATT and SNEGSKA (reference sequence). The CDR3 extends over 15 amino acids. Trimming left V 4 bases short and J 5 bases short, with 20 bases between. This CDR3 is CSAIPGGALRETQYF. In DNA, the CDR3 is TGCAGTGCTATCCCCGGGGGCGCCTTGAGGGAGACCCAGTACTTC.

Here the CDR3 DNA reads TGTGCCAGCAGCGTAGTAGAGGGAACTGAAGCTTTCTTT. Translated: CASSVVEGTEAFF. J is TRBJ1-1 and V is TRBV9; the D is unclear. The CDR3 extends over 13 amino acids. Germline V gives CDR1 SGDLS, CDR2 YYNGEE. V lost 0 bases, J lost 5 bases, and 8 bases lay in between.

The table lists this clonotype with many counts. J is TRBJ2-1 and V is TRBV20-1; weak D call: TRBD1 (6 bases). With 6 bases removed from V and 3 bases from J, the gap between germline ends came to 12 bases. The CDR3 spans 13 residues. Germline V lookup: CDR1 DFQATT, CDR2 SNEGSKA (reference sequence). This chain's CDR3 is CSARGLVYNEQFF. The DNA of the CDR3 is TGCAGTGCGAGGGGGTTAGTCTACAATGAGCAGTTCTTC.